Included here is one T cell receptor (beta chain) sequence, with context. This specimen comes from a study of blood T cell repertoires in COVID-19. Background on the study: Sample material is recorded as cDNA or gDNA derived from T cells, B-cell-depleted T cells, or PBMCs.

Trimming cost V 0 bases and J 0 bases; bases outside gene matches: 8. Germline V gene lookup returns CDR1 LGHNA and CDR2 YSLEER. The CDR3 runs to 21 residues. Clones were read by immunoSEQ multiplex PCR, and TCRdb kept only the in-frame ones, dropping some. The table lists 200,000 to 250,000 clones, approximately 87% of them singletons. The rearrangement links TRBV4-3 to TRBJ2-1; 16 bases agree with TRBD2. The origin of this receptor is a man aged 55-75 years with acute or convalescent COVID-19. Sequenced material: peripheral blood. This CDR3 reads CASSQDSGLAGGRSSYNEQFF. As DNA, the CDR3 is TGCGCCAGCAGCCAAGATTCGGGACTAGCGGGAGGGCGGAGCTCCTACAATGAGCAGTTCTTC.